This is a list of T cell receptor beta chains from one sample in a study of cytomegalovirus exposure and HLA in healthy donors. This table comes from immunoSEQ multiplex PCR, and its TCRdb copy is limited to in-frame clones, with some not included. The table records around 130,000 clones, about 81% of them present only once. Sequencing was performed on PBMCs. The receptors shown here come from a woman in her thirties or forties in good health and CMV-seropositive. The CDR3 runs from the conserved cysteine through the conserved F or W. D genes are given only for firm matches. Not all rows give a size; the values are once, few, many and, for expanded clones, a class.

clone_size: NA
j_call: TRBJ1-2
d_call: TRBD1
v_call: TRBV10-3
cdr3_nt: TGTGCCATCAGGGACAGGGACTATGGCTACACCTTC
cdr3_aa: CAIRDRDYGYTF

clone_size: NA
j_call: TRBJ2-3
d_call: NA
v_call: TRBV6-1
cdr3_nt: TGTGCCAGCAGTGAAGGAGGCGGGGCTGTAGCAGATACGCAGTATTTT
cdr3_aa: CASSEGGGAVADTQYF

clone_size: NA
j_call: TRBJ1-1
d_call: NA
v_call: TRBV6-5
cdr3_nt: TGTGCCAGCAGTTATGCAATGGGCCGGATGAACACTGAAGCTTTCTTT
cdr3_aa: CASSYAMGRMNTEAFF

clone_size: NA
j_call: TRBJ2-5
d_call: TRBD1
v_call: TRBV5-1
cdr3_nt: TGCGCCAGCAGCTTGGTCCCAGGGGGCGGAAAGACCCAGTACTTC
cdr3_aa: CASSLVPGGGKTQYF

clone_size: NA
j_call: TRBJ2-5
d_call: NA
v_call: TRBV4-2
cdr3_nt: TGTGCCAGCAGCCAAACCACTAGATCGGAGACCCAGTACTTC
cdr3_aa: CASSQTTRSETQYF

clone_size: NA
j_call: TRBJ1-2
d_call: NA
v_call: TRBV28
cdr3_nt: TGTGCCACCATGAAGGGACTTCTCGGTGGTGGCTACACCTTC
cdr3_aa: CATMKGLLGGGYTF

clone_size: NA
j_call: TRBJ2-5
d_call: TRBD1
v_call: TRBV6-1
cdr3_nt: TGTGCCAGCAGACCCGGACAGGGCTGGGAGACCCAGTACTTC
cdr3_aa: CASRPGQGWETQYF

clone_size: NA
j_call: TRBJ1-1
d_call: TRBD1
v_call: TRBV9
cdr3_nt: TGTGCCAGCAGCCAGGGGGGAGGCACTGAAGCTTTCTTT
cdr3_aa: CASSQGGGTEAFF

clone_size: NA
j_call: TRBJ1-2
d_call: NA
v_call: TRBV5-1
cdr3_nt: TGCGCCAGCAGCTTGGAGTGGGGCTACGGCTACACCTTC
cdr3_aa: CASSLEWGYGYTF

clone_size: NA
j_call: TRBJ1-4
d_call: NA
v_call: TRBV28
cdr3_nt: TGTGCCAGCAGTTATGGCGGGAATGAAAAACTGTTTTTT
cdr3_aa: CASSYGGNEKLFF

clone_size: NA
j_call: TRBJ1-1
d_call: TRBD1
v_call: TRBV25-1
cdr3_nt: TGTGCCAGCAGGGGACAGGACGACACTGAAGCTTTCTTT
cdr3_aa: CASRGQDDTEAFF

clone_size: NA
j_call: TRBJ2-3
d_call: TRBD2
v_call: TRBV27
cdr3_nt: TGTGCCAGCAAACGACTAGCGGGAACTAGCACAGATACGCAGTATTTT
cdr3_aa: CASKRLAGTSTDTQYF

clone_size: NA
j_call: TRBJ2-7
d_call: TRBD2
v_call: TRBV30
cdr3_nt: TGTGCCTACACAGCGGGGCCCTCCTACGAGCAGTACTTC
cdr3_aa: CAYTAGPSYEQYF

clone_size: few
j_call: TRBJ2-3
d_call: TRBD2
v_call: TRBV6-1
cdr3_nt: TGTGCCAGCAGTGAAGTCCAGCGGGGGGGTACGCAGTATTTT
cdr3_aa: CASSEVQRGGTQYF

clone_size: NA
j_call: TRBJ1-2
d_call: TRBD1
v_call: TRBV14
cdr3_nt: TGTGCCAGCAGCCAGAAAGCACAGGGGGCTGATGGCTACACCTTC
cdr3_aa: CASSQKAQGADGYTF

clone_size: NA
j_call: TRBJ2-1
d_call: TRBD1
v_call: TRBV7-2
cdr3_nt: TGTGCCAGCAGCCGGACCGGGACAGGGGGCTACAATGAGCAGTTCTTC
cdr3_aa: CASSRTGTGGYNEQFF

clone_size: few
j_call: TRBJ2-5
d_call: NA
v_call: TRBV7-2
cdr3_nt: TGTGCCAGCAGCCCAGGTAGAGAGACCCAGTACTTC
cdr3_aa: CASSPGRETQYF

clone_size: NA
j_call: TRBJ2-3
d_call: TRBD2
v_call: TRBV5-1
cdr3_nt: TGCGCCAGCAGCGGATGGGGGGGGGAGACAGATACGCAGTATTTT
cdr3_aa: CASSGWGGETDTQYF

clone_size: NA
j_call: TRBJ2-7
d_call: TRBD1
v_call: TRBV9
cdr3_nt: TGTGCCAGCAGCGTAGATGTGCACAGGGGCTCCTACGAGCAGTACTTC
cdr3_aa: CASSVDVHRGSYEQYF

clone_size: NA
j_call: TRBJ2-3
d_call: TRBD2
v_call: TRBV7-2
cdr3_nt: TGTGCCAGCAGCTTAGCCGGGACTAGCTTATCGGATACGCAGTATTTT
cdr3_aa: CASSLAGTSLSDTQYF

clone_size: many
j_call: TRBJ2-1
d_call: NA
v_call: TRBV10-2
cdr3_nt: TGCGCCAGCATGGAGGATGATCATGATGAGCAGTTCTTC
cdr3_aa: CASMEDDHDEQFF

clone_size: NA
j_call: TRBJ1-1
d_call: NA
v_call: TRBV7-3
cdr3_nt: TGTGCCAGCAACTATCCCGGGGGGAACACTGAAGCTTTCTTT
cdr3_aa: CASNYPGGNTEAFF

clone_size: once
j_call: TRBJ1-5
d_call: TRBD1
v_call: TRBV5-6
cdr3_nt: TGTGCCAGCAGTCTGTGGACAGGGGGCGACCAGCCCCAGCATTTT
cdr3_aa: CASSLWTGGDQPQHF

clone_size: NA
j_call: TRBJ1-1
d_call: NA
v_call: TRBV27
cdr3_nt: TGTGCCAGCAGTTTATCGAGAGGTAACACTGAAGCTTTCTTT
cdr3_aa: CASSLSRGNTEAFF

clone_size: NA
j_call: TRBJ2-7
d_call: TRBD2
v_call: TRBV6-6
cdr3_nt: TGTGCCAGCAGGGACCCTAGCGGGTACGAGCAGTACTTC
cdr3_aa: CASRDPSGYEQYF

clone_size: NA
j_call: TRBJ2-2
d_call: TRBD1
v_call: TRBV11-2
cdr3_nt: TGTGCCAGCAGCCAAACCAGGGACAGGGGAGCCGGGGAGCTGTTTTTT
cdr3_aa: CASSQTRDRGAGELFF

clone_size: NA
j_call: TRBJ1-2
d_call: TRBD1
v_call: TRBV28
cdr3_nt: TGTGCCAGCAGTTTATCCCCCGGGACAGGGGGTGACTATGGCTACACCTTC
cdr3_aa: CASSLSPGTGGDYGYTF

clone_size: NA
j_call: TRBJ2-5
d_call: TRBD2
v_call: TRBV5-4
cdr3_nt: TGTGCCAGCAGCTTGGGGGGACTAGCGGCCTGGTACCAAGAGACCCAGTACTTC
cdr3_aa: CASSLGGLAAWYQETQYF